These T cell receptor beta chains were read from a single sample in a study of cytomegalovirus exposure and HLA in healthy donors. This table comes from immunoSEQ multiplex PCR, and its TCRdb copy is limited to in-frame clones, with some not included. The sample contains 200,000 to 300,000 clones, 84% of which appear only once. The sequencing input was PBMCs. The receptors originated from a woman aged 40 to 49 in good health and CMV-seropositive. Each CDR3 is given with its conserved first and last residue. Fields, in order: J gene, CDR3 length, clone size, V gene, D gene, CDR3 protein, CDR3 DNA. D genes are given only for firm matches. Clone size is not always given. Where it is, it says once, few, many or a class for expanded clones.

>TRBJ2-1|16|once|TRBV7-6|TRBD1
CASSLESTTGRGEQFF
TGTGCCAGCAGCTTAGAGTCGACGACAGGGAGAGGTGAGCAGTTCTTC
>TRBJ2-1|14|-|TRBV11-3|TRBD1
CASAAWDSYNEQFF
TGTGCCAGCGCTGCCTGGGACAGTTACAATGAGCAGTTCTTC
>TRBJ2-7|15|-|TRBV28|-
CASSTSGAVVYEQYF
TGTGCCAGCAGTACCTCCGGAGCCGTCGTGTACGAGCAGTACTTC
>TRBJ1-1|16|once|TRBV12-5|-
CASGHQAGVPNTEAFF
TGTGCTAGTGGCCATCAGGCAGGGGTCCCGAACACTGAAGCTTTCTTT
>TRBJ2-2|15|-|TRBV6-5|TRBD1
CASSYWDRNTGELFF
TGTGCCAGCAGTTACTGGGACAGGAACACCGGGGAGCTGTTTTTT
>TRBJ2-2|15|-|TRBV6-1|TRBD1
CASIPDRGNTGELFF
TGTGCCAGCATTCCCGACAGGGGTAACACCGGGGAGCTGTTTTTT
>TRBJ2-7|15|-|TRBV11-2|-
CASSLDSLRTYEQYF
TGTGCCAGCAGCCTCGACAGTCTGAGGACCTACGAGCAGTACTTC
>TRBJ2-1|16|once|TRBV27|-
CASSTSTSAYDNEQFF
-
>TRBJ1-2|15|-|TRBV7-2|TRBD1
CASSLWSGGEYGYTF
TGTGCCAGCAGCTTATGGTCAGGGGGCGAGTATGGCTACACCTTC
>TRBJ2-3|15|-|TRBV5-1|TRBD2
CASSQTSGETDTQYF
TGCGCCAGCAGCCAAACTAGCGGGGAAACAGATACGCAGTATTTT
>TRBJ2-3|15|-|TRBV2|TRBD2
CASSGAGGPSDTQYF
TGTGCCAGCAGTGGGGCGGGAGGGCCCTCGGATACGCAGTATTTT
>TRBJ2-5|14|-|TRBV7-2|TRBD2
CASSLARGRETQYF
TGTGCCAGCAGCTTAGCGCGCGGGAGGGAGACCCAGTACTTC
>TRBJ1-1|13|-|TRBV7-3|-
CASSVQQNTEAFF
TGTGCCAGCAGCGTACAGCAGAACACTGAAGCTTTCTTT
>TRBJ1-5|14|-|TRBV10-3|TRBD1
CAISEQGSNQPQHF
TGTGCCATCAGTGAACAGGGGAGCAATCAGCCCCAGCATTTT
>TRBJ2-1|16|-|TRBV12-1|-
CASSLGLQPPGNEQFF
TGTGCCAGCAGCTTGGGACTCCAGCCCCCAGGGAATGAGCAGTTCTTC
>TRBJ2-6|17|-|TRBV7-8|TRBD1
CASSAGQVRSGANVLTF
TGTGCCAGCAGCGCGGGACAGGTCCGCTCTGGGGCCAACGTCCTGACTTTC
>TRBJ1-3|16|-|TRBV19|TRBD1
CASSDTGTGTGNTIYF
TGTGCCAGTAGCGATACCGGGACAGGGACTGGAAACACCATATATTTT
>TRBJ2-7|17|-|TRBV28|TRBD2
CASSFREGRVRYYEQYF
TGTGCCAGCAGTTTCCGGGAGGGGAGGGTCCGGTATTACGAGCAGTACTTC
>TRBJ2-7|12|-|TRBV18|-
CASSPGGPEQYF
TGTGCCAGCTCACCAGGAGGCCCCGAGCAGTACTTC
>TRBJ2-1|16|-|TRBV19|TRBD2
CASSSILAANYNEQFF
TGTGCCAGTAGTTCGATACTAGCGGCGAACTACAATGAGCAGTTCTTC
>TRBJ2-2|14|few|TRBV29-1|-
CSVDAGKNTGELFF
TGCAGCGTTGATGCCGGGAAGAACACCGGGGAGCTGTTTTTT
>TRBJ2-3|16|-|TRBV28|TRBD2
CASSPDSGREADTQYF
TGTGCCAGCTCCCCTGATAGCGGGAGGGAGGCAGATACGCAGTATTTT
>TRBJ1-5|16|few|TRBV28|TRBD1
CASSLPGGGGNQPQHF
TGTGCCAGCAGTTTACCAGGGGGCGGTGGCAATCAGCCCCAGCATTTT
>TRBJ1-4|11|-|TRBV19|-
CASSTGGKLFF
TGTGCCAGTAGTACAGGAGGAAAACTGTTTTTT
>TRBJ1-1|13|once|TRBV7-2|-
CASSLDRIAEAFF
TGTGCCAGCAGCTTAGACAGGATCGCTGAAGCTTTCTTT
>TRBJ2-3|15|-|TRBV7-9|TRBD2
CSSSLGAGASDTQYF
TGTTCCAGCAGCTTAGGGGCGGGAGCGTCAGATACGCAGTATTTT
>TRBJ1-1|16|-|TRBV4-2|-
CASSQDVAGGRTEAFF
TGTGCCAGCAGCCAAGACGTTGCGGGGGGGAGAACTGAAGCTTTCTTT
>TRBJ1-1|13|-|TRBV5-5|-
CASSLRTDTEAFF
TGTGCCAGCAGCCTACGGACAGACACTGAAGCTTTCTTT
>TRBJ2-1|14|-|TRBV19|-
CASSILGVYNEQFF
TGTGCCAGTAGTATTCTAGGGGTCTACAATGAGCAGTTCTTC
>TRBJ2-7|14|-|TRBV5-4|-
CASSPGRGGFEQYF
TGTGCCAGCAGCCCTGGTAGGGGGGGCTTCGAGCAGTACTTC
>TRBJ2-1|15|-|TRBV29-1|TRBD1
CSVPGTASSYNEQFF
TGCAGCGTTCCCGGGACAGCCTCCTCCTACAATGAGCAGTTCTTC
>TRBJ2-1|18|-|TRBV5-1|TRBD2
CASSQSTGGGYSYNEQFF
TGCGCCAGCAGCCAATCGACCGGGGGGGGCTACTCCTACAATGAGCAGTTCTTC
>TRBJ2-3|16|-|TRBV29-1|TRBD2
CSVGLAGGRVPDTQYF
TGCAGCGTTGGGCTAGCGGGAGGCCGAGTACCAGATACGCAGTATTTT
>TRBJ2-5|13|-|TRBV7-7|-
CASSFGGEETQYF
TGTGCTAGCAGCTTCGGAGGCGAGGAGACCCAGTACTTC
>TRBJ2-5|13|-|TRBV6-5|-
CASRRDVQETQYF
TGTGCCAGCCGGAGGGACGTACAAGAGACCCAGTACTTC
>TRBJ2-1|19|few|TRBV9|TRBD2
CASSVEDVRGGNSYNEQFF
TGTGCCAGCAGCGTAGAGGATGTTCGGGGGGGTAATTCCTACAATGAGCAGTTCTTC
>TRBJ1-2|14|-|TRBV2|-
CASSEEGRNYGYTF
TGTGCCAGCAGTGAAGAAGGGAGAAACTATGGCTACACCTTC
>TRBJ1-4|15|-|TRBV15|-
CATSRDPGEDEKLFF
TGTGCCACCAGCAGAGATCCGGGGGAAGATGAAAAACTGTTTTTT
>TRBJ1-3|12|-|TRBV30|-
CAWIPGGNTIYF
TGTGCCTGGATCCCGGGTGGAAACACCATATATTTT
>TRBJ2-1|15|-|TRBV6-1|TRBD1
CASSKRTGGPNEQFF
TGTGCCAGCAGTAAACGGACAGGGGGGCCTAATGAGCAGTTCTTC
>TRBJ1-4|14|-|TRBV6-5|TRBD1
CASSLDRAGSKLFF
TGTGCCAGCAGCTTGGACAGGGCCGGCTCAAAACTGTTTTTT
>TRBJ2-3|15|-|TRBV27|-
CASRLAPRRIDTQYF
TGTGCCAGCAGACTAGCCCCTAGGCGGATAGATACGCAGTATTTT
>TRBJ2-1|14|-|TRBV11-3|TRBD2
CASSPESGNNEQFF
TGTGCCAGCAGCCCCGAAAGCGGGAACAATGAGCAGTTCTTC
>TRBJ2-1|17|-|TRBV4-3|TRBD2
CASSQDRRLAGPDEQFF
TGCGCCAGCAGCCAAGATAGAAGACTAGCGGGACCCGATGAGCAGTTCTTC
>TRBJ2-1|15|-|TRBV6-6|-
CASSYSPGELIEQFF
TGTGCCAGCAGTTACTCGCCGGGAGAGTTGATTGAGCAGTTCTTC
>TRBJ1-1|15|-|TRBV27|-
CASSLSRGLRTEAFF
TGTGCCAGCAGTTTATCTCGCGGCCTTAGAACTGAAGCTTTCTTT